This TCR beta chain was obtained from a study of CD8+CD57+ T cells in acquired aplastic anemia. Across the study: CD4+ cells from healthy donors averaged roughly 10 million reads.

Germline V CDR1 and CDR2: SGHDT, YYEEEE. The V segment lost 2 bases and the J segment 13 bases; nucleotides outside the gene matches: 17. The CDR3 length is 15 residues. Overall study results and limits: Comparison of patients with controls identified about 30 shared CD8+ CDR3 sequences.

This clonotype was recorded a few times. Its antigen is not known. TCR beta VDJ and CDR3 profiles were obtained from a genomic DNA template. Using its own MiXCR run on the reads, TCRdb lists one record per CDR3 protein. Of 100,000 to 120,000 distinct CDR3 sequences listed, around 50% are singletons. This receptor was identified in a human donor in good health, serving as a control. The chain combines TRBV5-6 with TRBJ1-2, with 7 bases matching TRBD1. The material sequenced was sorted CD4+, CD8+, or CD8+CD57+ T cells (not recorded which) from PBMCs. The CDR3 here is CASSFHGDSAVSFTF. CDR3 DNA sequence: TGTGCCAGCAGCTTCCATGGGGACAGTGCGGTTTCCTTCACCTTC.